One T cell receptor (beta chain) is described in this entry. The antigen is undetermined. TCRdb's copy holds only in-frame clones and misses some; the assay was immunoSEQ multiplex PCR. The sample contains about 350,000 clones, roughly 87% of which appear only once. The sample originates from a study of cytomegalovirus exposure and HLA in healthy donors. About the research overall: The same platform was used for the roughly 120 validation repertoires and the roughly 730 first-cohort repertoires, a later analysis reported.

The CDR3 runs to 16 residues. Trimming shortened V by 5 bases and J by 2 bases, and 13 bases separated the two germline ends. Germline V gene data show CDR1 as MDHEN and CDR2 as SYDVKM. General study points: High specificity and sensitivity for cytomegalovirus status were reported for the classifier. TCR sequences were mostly rare, though some public TCRs occurred in many donors. A later analysis found first-cohort TCR clusters tended to co-occur in the 90 to 150 validation repertoires.

The sample was PBMCs. This TCR was recovered from a woman under 40 in good health and CMV-seropositive. The chain links TRBV28 to TRBJ2-6; D gene uncertain. CDR3 coding DNA: TGTGCCAGCAGTCATGAAACTCAGGCTGGGGCCAACGTCCTGACTTTC. Its translation is CASSHETQAGANVLTF.